The 32 T cell receptor beta chains below were found in one sample sequenced in a study of T cell repertoires in cytomegalovirus infection (dated by TCRdb to between 2018 and 2021). The sample's treatment or condition label, in plain terms: in vitro stimulation with specific CMV peptide epitopes to enrich CMV-specific T cells. Sequencing was carried out with an Illumina HiSeq 1500. TCRdb reprocessed the public reads (quality trimming at Q25 with fastp, clone calling with MiXCR) and kept in-frame beta chains. Entries are consolidated by CDR3 protein sequence, retaining the most common genes and DNA. The sample table holds 800,000 to 950,000 distinct CDR3 sequences, of which around a third were seen once. Of the sample, around 11% is held by the ten largest clones. Their specific antigens are unknown. Sequencing was performed on cultured CD8+ T cells from PBMCs, taken from culture after CMV antigen stimulation. These receptor sequences come from a human donor in good health (CMV status not recorded). Some clones in this sample may be carry-over from other donors' samples.

V gene TRBV7-4 combines with J gene TRBJ1-2; tentative D call: TRBD1 (5 bases). V lost 1 base and J lost 7, with 10 bases in between. The CDR3 contains 13 residues. Looked up from germline, CDR1 is SGHVT and CDR2 is SQSDAQ. This CDR3 is CASSLGTTIGYTF. CDR3 DNA sequence: TGTGCCAGCAGCTTAGGGACAACGATTGGCTACACCTTC.

This clonotype has more than one count but fewer than ten. This chain's CDR3 is CASALGINTGELFF. In DNA, the CDR3 is TGTGCCAGCGCCTTAGGAATAAACACCGGGGAGCTGTTTTTT. The rearrangement joins TRBV7-9 to TRBJ2-2, with unresolved D. The CDR3 totals 14 residues. Germline V gives CDR1 SEHNR, CDR2 FQNEAQ (reference sequence). Trimming left V 8 bases short and J 2 bases short, with 12 bases between.

This clonotype has a count of ten or more. V is TRBV12-3 or TRBV12-4 and J is TRBJ1-1; D gene uncertain. Trimming pared 4 bases from V and 1 base from J, leaving 16 bases between. The CDR3 sequence is 16 residues long. The CDR3 protein is CASSSRVGLANTEAFF. CDR3 DNA sequence: TGTGCCAGCAGTTCTCGGGTAGGGTTGGCGAACACTGAAGCTTTCTTT.

The chain uses TRBV10-3 and TRBJ2-3; 8 nucleotides agree with TRBD2. CDR1 and CDR2 (germline): ENHRY, SYGVKD. CDR3 length: 14 residues. V was pared by 7 bases and J by 2 bases, with 5 bases of the junction left unmatched. CDR3 sequence (DNA): TGTGCCATCATGACTAGCGCAAACACAGATACGCAGTATTTT. Translation gives CAIMTSANTDTQYF.

V gene TRBV7-6 combines with J gene TRBJ1-2; 8 positions agree with TRBD1. J gave up 8 bases and V 1 base, and 9 bases lay outside the gene matches. This CDR3 region has 15 residues. Looked up from germline, CDR1 is SGHVS and CDR2 is FNYEAQ. The CDR3 bases are TGTGCCAGCAGCTTAGAGGCAGGGGGCGCGGAGGGCTACACCTTC. It yields the protein CASSLEAGGAEGYTF. The whole variable domain, filled in from reference TRBV7-6 and TRBJ1-2, reads GAGVSQSPRYKVTKRGQDVALRCDPISGHVSLYWYRQALGQGPEFLTYFNYEAQQDKSGLPNDRFSAERPEGSISTLTIQRTEQRDSAMYRCASSLEAGGAEGYTFGSGTRLTVV.

The chain uses TRBV15 and TRBJ1-5; 7 bases match TRBD1. Looked up from germline, CDR1 is LNHNV and CDR2 is YYDKDF (reference sequence). The ends lost 5 bases at V and 6 bases at J; junction bases unmatched: 7. CDR3 length: 14 amino acids. The DNA of the CDR3 is TGTGCCACCAGCCGCCGGGACAGACGTCAGCCCCAGCATTTT. Protein product: CATSRRDRRQPQHF. Looking up the rest from reference TRBV15 and TRBJ1-5 gives the full variable domain: DAMVIQNPRYQVTQFGKPVTLSCSQTLNHNVMYWYQQKSSQAPKLLFHYYDKDFNNEADTPDNFQSRRPNTSFCFLDIRSPGLGDTAMYLCATSRRDRRQPQHFGDGTRLSIL.

The chain carries TRBV12-3 or TRBV12-4 and TRBJ2-1; perhaps TRBD2 as D (5 bases). Between the trimmed V and J ends, which lost 5 bases and 0 bases, there was a span of 17 bases. The CDR3 sequence is 17 residues long. The CDR3 sequence: CASSPQADRSSYNEQFF. As DNA, the CDR3 is TGTGCCAGCAGTCCACAAGCGGATAGAAGCTCCTACAATGAGCAGTTCTTC.

Only a few counts were recorded for this clonotype. The chain couples TRBV7-9 to TRBJ2-5; D possibly corresponds to TRBD1 (6 bases). CDR3 length equals 15 residues. Germline V gives CDR1 SEHNR, CDR2 FQNEAQ (reference sequence). V was clipped by 5 bases and J by 1 base, with 14 bases between them. DNA for the CDR3: TGTGCCAGCAGCCGGAGCCAGGGGACCCAAGAGACCCAGTACTTC. Its protein product is CASSRSQGTQETQYF.

J is TRBJ2-1 and V is TRBV7-9, with D unresolved. Trimming took off 4 bases at V and 2 bases at J, with 15 bases between the two ends. Germline CDR1 and CDR2: SEHNR and FQNEAQ (reference sequence). The CDR3 covers 16 residues. The CDR3 DNA is TGTGCCAGCAGCTCGGCTGAAGTGGGCACCTACAATGAGCAGTTCTTC. It translates to CASSSAEVGTYNEQFF. Complete variable domain (other parts from reference TRBV7-9 and TRBJ2-1): DTGVSQNPRHKITKRGQNVTFRCDPISEHNRLYWYRQTLGQGPEFLTYFQNEAQLEKSRLLSDRFSAERPKGSFSTLEIQRTEQGDSAMYLCASSSAEVGTYNEQFFGPGTRLTVL.

The chain combines TRBV7-2 with TRBJ2-7; maybe TRBD2 (7 bases). The V gene lost 8 bases and the J gene lost 4 bases, with 18 bases spanning the gap. Germline values: CDR1 SGHTA, CDR2 FQGNSA. The CDR3 totals 14 residues. Here the CDR3 DNA reads TGTGCCAGCTCCACTGCGGGGGCCGGGTACGAGCAGTACGTC. This encodes CASSTAGAGYEQYV.

This clonotype was counted between two and nine times. This sequence joins TRBV4-3 and TRBJ2-1; D perhaps matches TRBD2 (6 bases). Germline loops: CDR1 LGHNA, CDR2 YSLEER. The CDR3 consists of 15 residues. Trimming removed 1 base at V and 6 bases at J, with 13 bases between. The CDR3 nucleotides are TGCGCCAGCAGCCAAGGACTAGGGCCGCGCAATGAGCAGTTCTTC. This codes for CASSQGLGPRNEQFF.

The chain employs TRBV27 and TRBJ1-6; a weak D match, TRBD1 (6 bases). The CDR3 is made up of 16 amino acids. Germline lookup yields CDR1 MNHEY and CDR2 SMNVEV (reference sequence). Trimming stripped 6 bases from V and 5 bases from J, with 17 bases between. In nucleotides, the CDR3 is TGTGCCAGCAGCGGGGGCAAGGGGAGGGATAATTCACCCCTCCACTTT. Translation: CASSGGKGRDNSPLHF.

This clonotype has at least ten counts. The genes are TRBV6-1 and TRBJ1-6; D is perhaps TRBD1 (5 bases). Germline V gene sequence: CDR1 MNHNS, CDR2 SASEGT. V shed 3 bases and J shed 12 bases, with 15 bases lying between them. CDR3 length: 14 amino acids. CDR3 in DNA: TGTGCCAGCAGTGATACCGGGACTACGAGACCCCTCCACTTT. Amino acid sequence: CASSDTGTTRPLHF.

The rearrangement uses TRBV20-1 and TRBJ1-4, with 8 bases lining up with TRBD1. J gave up 6 bases and V 6 bases, and 15 bases lay outside the gene matches. The CDR3 extends over 16 amino acids. Germline-derived CDR1 and CDR2 are DFQATT and SNEGSKA (reference sequence). The CDR3 reads CSAVTGGFWSDEKLFF. DNA of the CDR3: TGCAGTGCCGTTACAGGGGGATTCTGGAGCGATGAAAAACTGTTTTTT.

About this clonotype itself: This may be a read error, as it is one base from a much larger clone. J is TRBJ2-1 and V is TRBV10-3, with D uncertain. Germline V gives CDR1 ENHRY, CDR2 SYGVKD. This CDR3 comprises 14 residues. The CDR3 sequence: CAISYSPVYNEQLF. In DNA, the CDR3 is TGTGCCATCAGTTACTCCCCCGTCTACAATGAGCAGCTCTTC.

There are a few counts of this clonotype. The chain links TRBV7-6 to TRBJ2-6, with D possibly TRBD2 on 7 matching bases. CDR3 length: 18 amino acids. The germline CDR1 and CDR2 sequences are SGHVS and FNYEAQ. The V end was cut by 5 bases, the J end by 0 bases, with 17 bases between. CDR3 loop: CASSPLAGEGSGANVLTF. The CDR3 coding sequence is TGTGCCAGCAGCCCCCTGGCAGGGGAGGGCTCTGGGGCCAACGTCCTGACTTTC.

This clonotype was counted between two and nine times. The V gene is TRBV6-2 or TRBV6-3, the J gene TRBJ2-7; a possible D gene is TRBD2 (6 bases). With 2 bases removed from V and 3 bases from J, the gap between germline ends came to 14 bases. Germline V gene lookup returns CDR1 MNHEY and CDR2 SVGEGT. This CDR3 has 15 residues. CDR3 nucleotide sequence: TGTGCCAGCAGTTACGGCGGGCGGGGACTCTACGAGCAGTACTTC. Translating gives CASSYGGRGLYEQYF.

The chain has TRBV6-5 and TRBJ1-5; TRBD1 might be the D (5 bases). This CDR3 contains 16 residues. In germline, CDR1 is MNHEY, CDR2 SVGAGI. V was pared by 0 bases and J by 0 bases, with 9 bases between. Written as DNA, the CDR3 is TGTGCCAGCAGTTACTCGGGACCTTATAGCAATCAGCCCCAGCATTTT. It codes for CASSYSGPYSNQPQHF.

Details on this clonotype: Sequence at one end of the junction differs from germline and may be a read error. The gene calls are TRBV19 and TRBJ1-5; maybe TRBD1 (5 bases). The CDR3 is made up of 14 amino acids. Germline CDR1 reads LNHDA; CDR2 reads SQIVND (reference sequence). The CDR3 spells CALLAGASYQPQHF. CDR3 nucleotide sequence: TGTGCCTTATTGGCCGGGGCTAGCTATCAGCCCCAGCATTTT.

The V call is TRBV28, the J call TRBJ1-6; D is unclear. V was trimmed by 4 bases and J by 0 bases, leaving 13 bases between them. The CDR3 is 17 residues long. Germline V lookup: CDR1 MDHEN, CDR2 SYDVKM. The DNA of the CDR3 is TGTGCCAGCAGTTCCTGGACGGTTAGCTCCTATAATTCACCCCTCCACTTT. Translating it yields CASSSWTVSSYNSPLHF.

This clonotype was counted at least ten times. The genes are TRBV6-6 and TRBJ1-2; weak D call: TRBD1 (6 bases). CDR3 length: 14 amino acids. V was clipped by 2 bases and J by 0 bases, with 7 bases between them. Germline assignment: CDR1 MNHNY and CDR2 SVGAGI (reference sequence). This chain's CDR3 is CASSYGGANYGYTF. DNA of the CDR3: TGTGCCAGCAGTTACGGGGGCGCTAACTATGGCTACACCTTC.

This clonotype was detected only once. The chain carries TRBV27 and TRBJ2-7, with 8 bases fitting TRBD1. The germline CDR1 and CDR2 sequences are MNHEY and SMNVEV (reference sequence). CDR3 size: 16 residues. The trim removed 5 bases at V and 0 bases at J, leaving 9 bases unmatched. The CDR3 DNA reads as TGTGCCAGCAGTCCATCAGGGGGCGAGAGCTCCTACGAGCAGTACTTC. The encoded protein is CASSPSGGESSYEQYF.

This clonotype was recorded a few times. The chain links TRBV6-5 to TRBJ1-1; TRBD1 agrees at 8 bases. Germline V CDR1 and CDR2: MNHEY, SVGAGI. Germline trimming cut 0 bases from V and 4 bases from J; bases unmatched to any gene: 7. The CDR3 spans 16 residues. The CDR3 DNA reads as TGTGCCAGCAGTTACTCCACAGGGGGTCTGGGCACTGAAGCTTTCTTT. It encodes CASSYSTGGLGTEAFF.

This clonotype was seen many times. The rearrangement links TRBV7-2 to TRBJ2-1; 9 bases are a match to TRBD1. The CDR3 sequence is 15 residues long. Germline values: CDR1 SGHTA, CDR2 FQGNSA. The V segment lost 5 bases and the J segment 7 bases; nucleotides outside the gene matches: 9. In DNA, the CDR3 is TGTGCCAGCAGCCGCCCGGGACAGGGTTGGAATGAGCAGTTCTTC. It codes for CASSRPGQGWNEQFF.

Many counts were recorded for this clonotype. V gene TRBV5-4 combines with J gene TRBJ2-1; 8 bases are shared with TRBD1. This CDR3 is built from 15 residues. Germline V gene data show CDR1 as SGHNT and CDR2 as YYREEE (reference sequence). Losses at the gene ends were 5 bases for V and 2 bases for J; bases not matched to a gene: 6. The CDR3 region is CASRQTGGTYNEQFF. The CDR3 DNA reads TGTGCCAGCAGACAAACAGGGGGAACCTACAATGAGCAGTTCTTC.

This clonotype has at least ten counts. J is TRBJ1-1 and V is TRBV7-6, with D unresolved. The germline V gene has CDR1 SGHVS and CDR2 FNYEAQ. The V end lost 5 bases, the J end lost 0 bases, and 7 bases lay between the germline ends. The CDR3 sequence is 13 residues long. CDR3 region: CASSPFMNTEAFF. The DNA for the CDR3 is TGTGCCAGCAGCCCTTTCATGAACACTGAAGCTTTCTTT.

The chain employs TRBV15 and TRBJ1-4; D gene ambiguous. This CDR3 contains 14 residues. V was shortened by 5 bases and J by 8 bases, with 15 bases between the two germline ends. Germline CDR1 reads LNHNV; CDR2 reads YYDKDF (reference sequence). The CDR3 is CATSRDRGGEKLFF. CDR3 nucleotides: TGTGCCACCAGCCGCGACCGAGGCGGAGAAAAACTGTTTTTT.

This clonotype was picked up a small number of times. The CDR3 coding sequence is TGCAGTGCCCCGGACGGGTTGAACACTGAAGCTTTCTTT. It translates to CSAPDGLNTEAFF. V and J are TRBV20-1 and TRBJ1-1, with no clear D. Trimming pared 6 bases from V and 0 bases from J, leaving 11 bases between. The CDR3 has 13 residues. Germline CDR1 and CDR2: DFQATT and SNEGSKA (reference sequence).

This clonotype was seen only a few times. The chain carries TRBV7-6 and TRBJ2-1; D call uncertain. The germline V and J ends were trimmed by 0 bases and 1 base, with 13 bases remaining between them. The CDR3 contains 17 residues. In germline, CDR1 is SGHVS, CDR2 FNYEAQ. The CDR3 DNA is TGTGCCAGCAGCTTAGCGCACGGACCGGAATCCTACAATGAGCAGTTCTTC. This encodes CASSLAHGPESYNEQFF.

This clonotype was seen more than once but under ten times. The rearrangement uses TRBV5-6 and TRBJ2-3; no firm D call. Germline CDR1 is SGHDT and CDR2 is YYEEEE. V shed 7 bases and J shed 4 bases, with 16 bases lying between them. The CDR3 covers 14 residues. The chain's CDR3 is CASSPSLPPDTQYF. CDR3 DNA sequence: TGTGCCAGCTCTCCCAGTCTCCCTCCAGATACGCAGTATTTT.

J is TRBJ2-7 and V is TRBV25-1, with 8 bases lining up with TRBD1. Germline V gene sequence: CDR1 MGHDK, CDR2 SYGVNS. The V gene end was trimmed by 5 bases and the J gene end by 4 bases; junction bases not matched to a gene: 13. There are 16 residues in the CDR3. CDR3 in amino acids: CASSPSRGRERYEQYF. CDR3 coding DNA: TGTGCCAGCAGTCCTTCCAGGGGGCGCGAAAGATACGAGCAGTACTTC.

The chain uses TRBV27 and TRBJ2-3; D is undetermined. The CDR3 runs 14 residues. Trimming pared 5 bases from V and 10 bases from J, leaving 19 bases between. Germline CDR1 reads MNHEY; CDR2 reads SMNVEV (reference sequence). The CDR3: CASSPAVFLLSQYF. CDR3 nucleotides: TGTGCCAGCAGTCCTGCGGTCTTTCTTTTATCGCAGTATTTT.